A selection of T cell receptor beta chains follows, all from one sample in a study of regulatory T cells in long-lasting Graves disease. TCRdb re-called the multiplex PCR reads with MiXCR, one entry per CDR3 protein. The sample lists about 540,000 distinct CDR3 sequences, around an eighth occurring once. The same data also went into a second study, on T cells in Graves' hyperthyroidism and ophthalmopathy.

This material consisted of peripheral blood mononuclear cells (PBMCs), taken at new diagnosis, from a patient treated with antithyroid drugs. These receptors all come from a man younger than 40 with Graves disease. CDR3s include the opening cysteine and the closing phenylalanine or tryptophan. A D gene is named only where the DNA matches it firmly. Part of the rows lack a size; the others show once, few, many or a class for expanded clones.

NA,TRBJ1-1,many,TRBV6-1,CASSGWETEAFF,TGTGCCAGCAGCGGGTGGGAAACTGAAGCTTTCTTT
NA,TRBJ1-5,many,TRBV6-1,CASTPLGWGNQPQHF,TGTGCCAGCACCCCCCTTGGGTGGGGGAATCAGCCCCAGCATTTT
TRBD2,TRBJ2-1,many,TRBV20-1,CSAREVAGSYNEQFF,TGCAGTGCTAGAGAGGTAGCGGGCTCCTACAATGAGCAGTTCTTC
TRBD2,TRBJ2-2,NA,TRBV5-1,CASSLGTRNTGELFF,TGCGCCAGCAGCCTCGGGACTAGGAACACCGGGGAGCTGTTTTTT
TRBD2,TRBJ2-2,NA,TRBV2,CASRGRSGKDGELFF,TGTGCCAGCAGGGGGCGTAGCGGGAAGGACGGGGAGCTGTTTTTT
NA,TRBJ1-1,NA,TRBV5-5,CASTGRNTEAFF,TGTGCCAGCACCGGCCGGAACACTGAAGCTTTCTTT
TRBD2,TRBJ2-2,many,TRBV19,CASSPWTSGSSSFNTGELFF,TGTGCCAGTAGTCCCTGGACTAGCGGGAGCTCCTCCTTTAACACCGGGGAGCTGTTTTTT
NA,TRBJ1-5,many,TRBV12-3/TRBV12-4,CASSLAVRAFTNQPQHF,TGTGCCAGCAGTTTAGCAGTGAGGGCATTCACAAATCAGCCCCAGCATTTT
TRBD2,TRBJ2-3,many,TRBV15,CATSTGLAGVDTQYF,TGTGCCACCAGCACGGGACTAGCGGGAGTGGATACGCAGTATTTT
NA,TRBJ2-7,NA,TRBV30,CAWSESASPEQYF,TGTGCCTGGAGTGAAAGCGCGAGTCCCGAGCAGTACTTC
TRBD1,TRBJ1-2,NA,TRBV5-4,CASSPGTGVGYTF,TGTGCCAGCAGCCCCGGGACAGGAGTTGGCTACACCTTC
NA,TRBJ2-1,many,TRBV11-3,CASSLAVLYNEQFF,TGTGCCAGCAGCTTAGCGGTACTCTACAATGAGCAGTTCTTC
TRBD2,TRBJ2-1,few,TRBV24-1,CATSDPTSGPSYNEQFF,TGTGCCACCAGTGATCCTACTAGCGGACCGTCCTACAATGAGCAGTTCTTC
TRBD2,TRBJ2-7,many,TRBV3-1,CASSGAGVTYEQYF,TGTGCCAGCAGCGGAGCGGGAGTAACCTACGAGCAGTACTTC
TRBD1,TRBJ2-3,few,TRBV5-1,CASSLDRGRADTQYF,TGCGCCAGCAGCTTGGACAGGGGACGCGCAGATACGCAGTATTTT